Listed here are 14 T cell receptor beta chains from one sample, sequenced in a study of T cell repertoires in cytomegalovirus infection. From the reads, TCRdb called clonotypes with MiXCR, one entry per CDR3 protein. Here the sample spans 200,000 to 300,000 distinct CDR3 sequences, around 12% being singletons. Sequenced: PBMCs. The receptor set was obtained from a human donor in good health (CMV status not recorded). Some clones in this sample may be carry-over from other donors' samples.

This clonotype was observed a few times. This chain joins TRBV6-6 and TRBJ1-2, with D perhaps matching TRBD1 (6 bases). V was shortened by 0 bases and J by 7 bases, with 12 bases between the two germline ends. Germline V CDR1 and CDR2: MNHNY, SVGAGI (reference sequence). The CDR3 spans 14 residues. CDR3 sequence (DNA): TGTGCCAGCAGTTACTCGGGGGCGAGGGGTGGCTACACCTTC. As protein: CASSYSGARGGYTF.

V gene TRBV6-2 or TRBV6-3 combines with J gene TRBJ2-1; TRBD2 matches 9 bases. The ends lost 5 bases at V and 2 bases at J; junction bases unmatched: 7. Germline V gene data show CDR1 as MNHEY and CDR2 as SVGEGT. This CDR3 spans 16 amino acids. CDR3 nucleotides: TGTGCCAGCAGTCCAAGGGCTAGCGGGGCCTACAATGAGCAGTTCTTC. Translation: CASSPRASGAYNEQFF.

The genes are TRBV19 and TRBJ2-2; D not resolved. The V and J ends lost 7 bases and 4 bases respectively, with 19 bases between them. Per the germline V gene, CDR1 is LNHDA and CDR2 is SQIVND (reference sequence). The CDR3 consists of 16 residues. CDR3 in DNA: TGTGCCAGTAACGCAAGAGGCGGCTCGGGCACCGGGGAGCTGTTTTTT. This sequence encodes CASNARGGSGTGELFF.

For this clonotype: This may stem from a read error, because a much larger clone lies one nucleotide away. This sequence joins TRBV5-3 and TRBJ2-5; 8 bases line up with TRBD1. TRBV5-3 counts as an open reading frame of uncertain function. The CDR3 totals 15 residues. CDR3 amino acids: CVSSFMDRERETQYF. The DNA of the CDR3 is TGTGTCAGCAGCTTTATGGACAGGGAGCGAGAGACCCAGTACTTC.

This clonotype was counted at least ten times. CDR3 sequence reads: CASSLLGGPPNQPQHF. CDR3 bases: TGTGCCAGCAGCCTTCTGGGAGGCCCTCCTAATCAGCCCCAGCATTTT. The chain joins TRBV7-2 to TRBJ1-5; no firm D call. The CDR3 totals 16 residues. V lost 5 bases and J lost 4, with 18 bases in between. Germline CDR1 and CDR2: SGHTA and FQGNSA.

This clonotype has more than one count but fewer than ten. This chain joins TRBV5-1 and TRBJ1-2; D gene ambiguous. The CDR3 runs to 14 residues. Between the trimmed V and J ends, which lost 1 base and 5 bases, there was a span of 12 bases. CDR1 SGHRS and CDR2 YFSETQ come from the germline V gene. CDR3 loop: CASSLTEEVYGYTF. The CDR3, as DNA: TGCGCCAGCAGCTTGACGGAGGAAGTGTATGGCTACACCTTC.

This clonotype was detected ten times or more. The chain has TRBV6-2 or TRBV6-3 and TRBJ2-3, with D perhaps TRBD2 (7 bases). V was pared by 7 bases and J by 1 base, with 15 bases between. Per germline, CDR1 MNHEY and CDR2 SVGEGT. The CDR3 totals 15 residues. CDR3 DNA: TGTGCCAGCACCGCCGGGGGGCCGGGCACAGATACGCAGTATTTT. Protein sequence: CASTAGGPGTDTQYF.

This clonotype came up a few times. This chain's CDR3 is CASSLMASITGELFF. The CDR3 bases are TGTGCCAGCAGTTTGATGGCTAGCATCACCGGGGAGCTGTTTTTT. The V and J genes are TRBV12-3 or TRBV12-4 and TRBJ2-2; D might be TRBD2 (5 bases). CDR3 size: 15 residues. V lost 3 bases, J lost 4 bases, and 12 bases lay in between.

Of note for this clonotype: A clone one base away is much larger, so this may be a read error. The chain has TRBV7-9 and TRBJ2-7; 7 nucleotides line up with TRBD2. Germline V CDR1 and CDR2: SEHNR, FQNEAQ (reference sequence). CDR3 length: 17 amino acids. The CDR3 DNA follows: TGTGCCAGCAGTTCGTCTCCGGGACTATCGAGCTCCTACGAGCAGAACTTC. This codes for CASSSSPGLSSSYEQNF.

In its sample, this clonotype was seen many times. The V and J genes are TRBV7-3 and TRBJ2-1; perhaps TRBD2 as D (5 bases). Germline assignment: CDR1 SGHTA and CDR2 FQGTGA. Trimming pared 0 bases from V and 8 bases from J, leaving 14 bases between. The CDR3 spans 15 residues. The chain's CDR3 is CASSLTGSRSYEQFF. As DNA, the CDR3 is TGTGCCAGCAGCTTAACGGGGAGCCGGAGCTATGAGCAGTTCTTC.

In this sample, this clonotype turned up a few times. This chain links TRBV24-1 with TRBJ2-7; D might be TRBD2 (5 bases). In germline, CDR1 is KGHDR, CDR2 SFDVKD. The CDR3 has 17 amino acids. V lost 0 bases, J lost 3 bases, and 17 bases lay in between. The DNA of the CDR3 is TGTGCCACCAGTGATTTGAATAGCGCCACCCCCCGCTACGAGCAGTACTTC. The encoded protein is CATSDLNSATPRYEQYF.

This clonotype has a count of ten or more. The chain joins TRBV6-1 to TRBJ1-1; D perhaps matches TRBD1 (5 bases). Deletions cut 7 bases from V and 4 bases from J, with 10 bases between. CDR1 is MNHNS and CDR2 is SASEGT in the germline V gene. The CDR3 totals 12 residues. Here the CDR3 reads CASNRGGTEAFF. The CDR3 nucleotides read TGTGCCAGCAACCGGGGCGGCACTGAAGCTTTCTTT.

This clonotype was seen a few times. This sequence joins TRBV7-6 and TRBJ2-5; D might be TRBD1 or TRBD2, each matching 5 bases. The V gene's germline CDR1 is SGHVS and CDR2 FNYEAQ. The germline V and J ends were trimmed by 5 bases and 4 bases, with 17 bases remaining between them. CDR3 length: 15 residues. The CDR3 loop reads CASSRGVGLGETQYF. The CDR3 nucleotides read TGTGCCAGCAGCCGAGGGGTGGGTTTGGGAGAGACCCAGTACTTC.

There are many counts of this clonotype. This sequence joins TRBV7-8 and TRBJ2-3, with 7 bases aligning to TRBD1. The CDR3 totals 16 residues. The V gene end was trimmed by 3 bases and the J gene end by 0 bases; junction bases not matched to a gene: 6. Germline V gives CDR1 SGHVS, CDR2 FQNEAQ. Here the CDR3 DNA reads TGTGCCAGCAGCTTCGGGACAGCCACTAGCACAGATACGCAGTATTTT. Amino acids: CASSFGTATSTDTQYF.